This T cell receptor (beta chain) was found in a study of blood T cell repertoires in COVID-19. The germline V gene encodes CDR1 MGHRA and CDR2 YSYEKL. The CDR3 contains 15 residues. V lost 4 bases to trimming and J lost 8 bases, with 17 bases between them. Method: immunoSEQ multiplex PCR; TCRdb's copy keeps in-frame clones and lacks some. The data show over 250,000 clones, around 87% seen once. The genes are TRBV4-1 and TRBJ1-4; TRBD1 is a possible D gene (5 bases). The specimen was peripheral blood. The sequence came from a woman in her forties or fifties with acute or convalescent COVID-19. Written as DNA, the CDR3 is TGCGCCAGCAGCCCCTGGACTGGGGCGGGGGAAAAACTGTTTTTT. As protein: CASSPWTGAGEKLFF.